One and the same sample provided the 21 T cell receptor beta chains below, sequenced in a study of CXCR3-negative and CXCR3-positive naive CD8 T cells. The TRB libraries of cDNA were built by UMI-labeled 5' RACE. With the 5' RACE reads reprocessed, TCRdb shows one record per CDR3 protein and no DNA. The sample holds 37,000 or so distinct CDR3 sequences. Specimen: memory CD8+ T cells from blood. The receptor source for this set is a human donor in good health. Some clones in this sample may be carry-over from other donors' samples.

V is TRBV7-9 and J is TRBJ1-4; absent DNA, TCRdb's TRBD1 call cannot be checked. The CDR3 loop spans 15 amino acids. CDR1 and CDR2 from the germline V gene are SEHNR and FQNEAQ (reference sequence). This CDR3 is CASSFGGSLGEKLFF.

J is TRBJ1-6 and V is TRBV12-3 or TRBV12-4; TCRdb indicates TRBD1, and absent DNA this call remains unverified. The CDR3 loop spans 19 amino acids. CDR3 residues: CDPIASGGRHFSYNSPLHF.

The chain employs TRBV29-1 and TRBJ2-3. Germline lookup yields CDR1 SQVTM and CDR2 ANQGSEA. The CDR3 consists of 13 residues. This CDR3 is CSVVAQITDTQYF.

The rearrangement links TRBV20-1 to TRBJ1-1; TCRdb picks TRBD1, but there is no DNA to check that call. The CDR3 covers 15 residues. Germline V gene sequence: CDR1 DFQATT, CDR2 SNEGSKA (reference sequence). CDR3 loop: CSARDSGGAITEAFF.

The chain recombines TRBV6-5 with TRBJ2-1. Germline CDR1 MNHEY, CDR2 SVGAGI. This CDR3 contains 15 residues. The CDR3 is CASSYSGFTYNEQFF.

The V gene is TRBV7-9, the J gene TRBJ2-7; TCRdb's assignment of TRBD1 cannot be checked, as there is no DNA. CDR1 SEHNR and CDR2 FQNEAQ come from the germline V gene (reference sequence). The CDR3 has 17 residues. This CDR3 is CASSLAKGRGKTYEQYF.

The chain uses TRBV10-3 and TRBJ2-7; TCRdb designates TRBD1, a call that cannot be tested without DNA. Germline V gives CDR1 ENHRY, CDR2 SYGVKD. The CDR3 totals 13 residues. The CDR3 protein is CAIALQGTYEQYF.

V is TRBV29-1 and J is TRBJ2-1; TCRdb's assignment of TRBD2 cannot be checked, as there is no DNA. CDR3 length: 17 residues. Germline CDR1 is SQVTM and CDR2 is ANQGSEA. Here the CDR3 reads CSVDGSKLAGEIYEQFF.

J is TRBJ2-7 and V is TRBV28; without DNA, the TCRdb call of TRBD1 cannot be checked. The germline V gene encodes CDR1 MDHEN and CDR2 SYDVKM. The CDR3 covers 16 residues. Here the CDR3 reads CASSSPGTGGAYEQYF.

The genes are TRBV20-1 and TRBJ1-1; the TRBD1 assignment by TCRdb is unverifiable without DNA. The CDR3 is 13 amino acids. Germline lookup yields CDR1 DFQATT and CDR2 SNEGSKA (reference sequence). The CDR3 is CSASLQGSTEAFF.

The chain is built from TRBV25-1 and TRBJ2-7. Germline values: CDR1 MGHDK, CDR2 SYGVNS. The CDR3 covers 13 residues. CDR3 protein: CASLGRISYEQYF.

The rearrangement uses TRBV7-9 and TRBJ1-2; TCRdb indicates TRBD1, and absent DNA this call remains unverified. The CDR3 runs to 16 residues. CDR1 is SEHNR and CDR2 is FQNEAQ in the germline V gene (reference sequence). CDR3: CASIQFLTRVEYGYTF.

This rearrangement joins TRBV7-9 to TRBJ2-2. Germline loops: CDR1 SEHNR, CDR2 FQNEAQ (reference sequence). CDR3 length: 12 amino acids. This chain's CDR3 is CASSYLSGELFF.

The V and J genes are TRBV5-1 and TRBJ2-1. The CDR3 loop spans 14 amino acids. The V gene's germline CDR1 is SGHRS and CDR2 YFSETQ. CDR3 loop: CASSPTRYDVEQFF.

V is TRBV12-3 or TRBV12-4 and J is TRBJ2-5; TCRdb's D gene call, TRBD2, goes unchecked for lack of DNA. The CDR3 totals 14 residues. CDR3: CATTPGALQETQYF.

This sequence joins TRBV7-3 and TRBJ2-3; TCRdb lists TRBD1, though no DNA is available to test this call. This CDR3 has 14 residues. The germline CDR1 and CDR2 sequences are SGHTA and FQGTGA. The CDR3 here is CASSLGGPGDTQYF.

The chain joins TRBV6-2 or TRBV6-3 to TRBJ1-5; TCRdb proposes TRBD1, but this gene call is untestable without DNA. CDR1 is MNHEY, CDR2 SVGEGT, per germline. There are 18 residues in the CDR3. This CDR3 is CASSYFSGSGYSNQPQHF.

This sequence joins TRBV18 and TRBJ2-7; there is no DNA to check the TCRdb D call of TRBD2. The germline V gene encodes CDR1 KGHSH and CDR2 LQKENI. The CDR3 covers 14 residues. CDR3: CASSPSLADYEQYF.

The chain's CDR3 is CASTRSYEQYF. V gene TRBV2 combines with J gene TRBJ2-7. CDR3 length: 11 residues. Germline assignment: CDR1 SNHLY and CDR2 FYNNEI. The full variable domain, in which reference TRBV2 and TRBJ2-7 provide the parts outside the CDR3, is EPEVTQTPSHQVTQMGQEVILRCVPISNHLYFYWYRQILGQKVEFLVSFYNNEISEKSEIFDDQFSVERPDGSNFTLKIRSTKLEDSAMYFCASTRSYEQYFGPGTRLTVT.

The V call is TRBV12-3 or TRBV12-4, the J call TRBJ1-1. The length of the CDR3 is 14 residues. CDR3 protein: CASTPLSGNTEAFF.

V and J are TRBV29-1 and TRBJ2-1; TCRdb calls TRBD1, which cannot be checked without DNA. This CDR3 has 17 residues. Germline V gene data show CDR1 as SQVTM and CDR2 as ANQGSEA. The CDR3: CSVEPPRGRGRGNEQFF.